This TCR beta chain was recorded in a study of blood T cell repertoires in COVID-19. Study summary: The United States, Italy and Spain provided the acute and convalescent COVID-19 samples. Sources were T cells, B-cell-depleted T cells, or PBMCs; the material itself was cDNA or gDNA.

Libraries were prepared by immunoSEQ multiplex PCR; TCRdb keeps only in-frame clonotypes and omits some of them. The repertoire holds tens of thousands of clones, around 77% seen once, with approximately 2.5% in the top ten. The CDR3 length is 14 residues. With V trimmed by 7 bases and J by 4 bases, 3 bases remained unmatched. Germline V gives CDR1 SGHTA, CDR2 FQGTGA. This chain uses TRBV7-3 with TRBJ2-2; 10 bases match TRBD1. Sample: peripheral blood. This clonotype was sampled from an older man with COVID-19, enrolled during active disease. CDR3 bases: TGTGCCAGCACGCGGGACAGGGGCACCGGGGAGCTGTTTTTT. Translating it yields CASTRDRGTGELFF.